This T cell receptor (beta chain) was found in a study of beta chain features in type 1 diabetes. Notes on the study in general: Using cDNA template may skew counts toward highly expressing activated cells.

There are a few counts of this clone. The antigen is not known. Expressed TCRB transcripts were sequenced, since all the RNA that had been isolated was reverse transcribed. Sequenced by immunoSEQ multiplex PCR; TCRdb stores in-frame clones only, minus some. Counted here are 250,000 to 400,000 clones, about 14% occurring once; the ten biggest clones make up approximately 6.7%. The CDR3 is made up of 16 amino acids. The germline V gene has CDR1 MDHEN and CDR2 SYDVKM. V was trimmed by 2 bases and J by 1 base, leaving 12 bases between them. The sequenced sample consisted of central memory CD4+ T cells from blood. This TCR was recovered from a man aged 25 to 40 in good health. This chain connects TRBV28 to TRBJ2-4; D call uncertain. The chain's CDR3 is CASSLMAAGAKNIQYF. CDR3 sequence (DNA): TGTGCCAGCAGTTTAATGGCGGCCGGCGCCAAAAACATTCAGTACTTC.